The 8 T cell receptor beta chains reported below all come from one sample, sequenced in a study of PD-L1 blockade in urothelial cancer (TCRdb year 2017). Library generation was performed with the immunoSEQ multiplex PCR assay. TCRdb took over this immuneACCESS table, retaining in-frame rearrangements with V and J assigned. Such tables are incomplete; in checked studies, under half of the missing clones stem from an unresolved V gene, and the remainder is unexplained. The sample includes 57,000 or so clones, with around 79% observed a single time. Of the sample, almost 4.5% falls within the top ten clones. This material consisted of PBMCs, taken around atezolizumab (anti-PD-L1) treatment. These receptors originate from a man between 65 and 85 years old with urothelial cancer.

The chain employs TRBV18 and TRBJ1-3; no clear D gene. The CDR3 totals 15 residues. Germline-derived CDR1 and CDR2 are KGHSH and LQKENI. Trimming pared 2 bases from V and 3 bases from J, leaving 11 bases between. CDR3 nucleotide sequence: TGTGCCAGCTCACCAATCGGGTTGGATGGAAACACCATATATTTT. It specifies CASSPIGLDGNTIYF.

The CDR3 sequence: CASSLGPPGIRGADTQYF. DNA for the CDR3: TGTGCCAGCAGCTTGGGGCCTCCCGGGATCCGCGGGGCAGATACGCAGTATTTT. The chain couples TRBV7-2 to TRBJ2-3, with D tentatively TRBD2 (6 bases). CDR3 length equals 18 residues. Germline loops: CDR1 SGHTA, CDR2 FQGNSA. The V end lost 3 bases, the J end lost 4 bases, and 23 bases lay between the germline ends.

This chain joins TRBV7-2 and TRBJ2-7; TRBD1 matches at 11 bases. The CDR3 has 14 amino acids. Trimming at V came to 3 bases and at J to 4 bases, leaving 2 bases not matched to a gene. Germline CDR1 and CDR2: SGHTA and FQGNSA. The CDR3 region is CASSLDRGLYEQYF. The CDR3 bases are TGTGCCAGCAGCTTGGACAGGGGGCTTTACGAGCAGTACTTC.

J is TRBJ2-1 and V is TRBV7-9; maybe TRBD2 (5 bases). The V gene's germline CDR1 is SEHNR and CDR2 FQNEAQ (reference sequence). Trimming took 4 bases from V and 10 from J, leaving 14 bases between them. The CDR3 totals 13 residues. This chain's CDR3 is CASSSGMRREQFF. The CDR3 DNA reads as TGTGCCAGCAGCTCCGGGATGAGGAGGGAGCAGTTCTTC. The whole variable domain, remainder taken from reference TRBV7-9 and TRBJ2-1, is DTGVSQNPRHKITKRGQNVTFRCDPISEHNRLYWYRQTLGQGPEFLTYFQNEAQLEKSRLLSDRFSAERPKGSFSTLEIQRTEQGDSAMYLCASSSGMRREQFFGPGTRLTVL.

This chain joins TRBV5-1 and TRBJ2-1; D is unresolved. Germline V lookup: CDR1 SGHRS, CDR2 YFSETQ. This CDR3 spans 14 amino acids. V lost 1 base and J lost 7, with 12 bases in between. The CDR3 loop is CASSLRSGGNEQFF. The CDR3 DNA is TGCGCCAGCAGCTTGCGGTCGGGTGGGAATGAGCAGTTCTTC.

The J gene is TRBJ1-1, the V gene TRBV4-1; D possibly corresponds to TRBD1 (5 bases). Germline V gives CDR1 MGHRA, CDR2 YSYEKL. Between the trimmed V and J ends, which lost 4 bases and 5 bases, there was a span of 8 bases. This CDR3 has 12 amino acids. The CDR3 nucleotides are TGCGCCAGCAGCCTAAGGGGTACTGAAGCTTTCTTT. Translated, it gives CASSLRGTEAFF.

This chain connects TRBV5-1 to TRBJ2-2; the D gene is possibly TRBD1 (6 bases). Germline V gene data show CDR1 as SGHRS and CDR2 as YFSETQ. Trimming took off 5 bases at V and 2 bases at J, with 13 bases between the two ends. The CDR3 contains 15 residues. The CDR3: CASRNGQLNTGELFF. The CDR3 nucleotides read TGCGCCAGCAGAAACGGACAGCTCAACACCGGGGAGCTGTTTTTT.

The chain recombines TRBV19 with TRBJ1-1; no definite D call. The CDR3 length is 16 residues. Trimming left V 2 bases short and J 3 bases short, with 16 bases between. Per the germline V gene, CDR1 is LNHDA and CDR2 is SQIVND (reference sequence). The CDR3 protein is CASSILVGVGDTEAFF. Here the CDR3 DNA reads TGTGCCAGTAGTATATTGGTGGGAGTAGGAGACACTGAAGCTTTCTTT.